This T cell receptor beta chain is from a study of T cell responses to AZD1222 COVID-19 vaccine. Study conclusions and caveats: Repertoires were obtained only post-peak T cell response. Spike-spanning, vaccine-associated CD4 TCRs were dominant at 160-218 and 743-854. Two AZD1222 doses significantly raised spike-specific TCR breadth and depth over controls.

Here immunoSEQ multiplex PCR was the method, and the copy in TCRdb shows in-frame clones only, minus some. Here the sample spans 100,000 to 150,000 clones, roughly 89% being singletons. This CDR3 region has 13 residues. The germline V gene encodes CDR1 SGHDN and CDR2 FVKESK. V was cut by 3 bases and J by 7 bases, with 12 bases left in between. Concerning this clone: Its antigen remains unknown.

The receptor was derived from an adult who received the AZD1222 COVID-19 vaccine. The chain employs TRBV14 and TRBJ1-2; possible D gene TRBD1, 5 bases. The sample consisted of peripheral blood, taken 28 days after the second AZD1222 dose. CDR3 in amino acids: CASSQGEIGGYTF. The CDR3 DNA reads as TGTGCCAGCAGCCAGGGGGAGATAGGTGGCTACACCTTC.